This TCR beta chain derives from a study of T cell changes during pregnancy in multiple sclerosis. Germline CDR1 reads SGHTS; CDR2 reads YDEGEE. Trimming cost V 6 bases and J 0 bases, with 18 bases left between them. The CDR3 runs 16 residues. The method was immunoSEQ multiplex PCR; TCRdb's version includes in-frame clones alone and lacks a portion of them. The sample consists of about 60,000 clones, around 90% of them appearing once. Source: peripheral blood, taken in the second trimester of pregnancy. This receptor was identified in a female donor in good health, enrolled as a control in a pregnancy study. This chain uses TRBV5-8 with TRBJ1-1; D might be TRBD1 (6 bases). CDR3 DNA sequence: TGTGCCAGCAACTTAGGGGGGGCGAGTATGAACACTGAAGCTTTCTTT. This gives the protein CASNLGGASMNTEAFF.